This TCR beta chain was sequenced for a study of blood T cell dynamics during melanoma immunotherapy. CDR1 is MDHEN, CDR2 SYDVKM, per germline. The CDR3 loop spans 15 amino acids. With V trimmed by 5 bases and J by 9 bases, 10 bases remained unmatched. Regarding time point: week 3, after first cycle of checkpoint inhibitor. TCRdb keeps only in-frame clones here, not all; method: immunoSEQ multiplex PCR. The profile shows approximately 11,000 clones, around nine tenths of them singletons. The specimen was blood, collected from a patient treated with checkpoint blockade. V usage is TRBV28 and J usage is TRBJ1-6; 7 nucleotides agree with TRBD1. The TCR originated in a human donor with melanoma. CDR3 sequence: CASSPQGVGASPLHF. The DNA of the CDR3 is TGTGCCAGCAGTCCCCAGGGGGTCGGGGCTTCACCCCTCCACTTT.